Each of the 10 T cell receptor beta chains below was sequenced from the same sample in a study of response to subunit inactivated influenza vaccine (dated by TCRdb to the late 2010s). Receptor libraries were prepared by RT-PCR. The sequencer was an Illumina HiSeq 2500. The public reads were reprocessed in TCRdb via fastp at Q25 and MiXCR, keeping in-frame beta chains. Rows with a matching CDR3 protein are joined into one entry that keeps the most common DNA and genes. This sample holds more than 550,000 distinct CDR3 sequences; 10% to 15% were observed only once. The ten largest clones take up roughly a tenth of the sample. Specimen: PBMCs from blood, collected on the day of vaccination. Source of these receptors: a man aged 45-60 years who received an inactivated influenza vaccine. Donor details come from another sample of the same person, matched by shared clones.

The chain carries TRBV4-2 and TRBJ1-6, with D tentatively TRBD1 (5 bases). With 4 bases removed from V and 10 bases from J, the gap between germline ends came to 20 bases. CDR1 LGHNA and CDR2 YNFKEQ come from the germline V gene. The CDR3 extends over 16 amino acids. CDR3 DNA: TGTGCCAGCAGCCGACCGGGGCCAACCGGTCGGTCACCCCTCCACTTT. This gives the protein CASSRPGPTGRSPLHF.

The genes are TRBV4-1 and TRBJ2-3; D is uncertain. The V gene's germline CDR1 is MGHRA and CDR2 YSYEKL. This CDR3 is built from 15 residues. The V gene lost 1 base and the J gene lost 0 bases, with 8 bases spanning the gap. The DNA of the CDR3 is TGCGCCAGCAGCCAAGGAGGCTATAGCACAGATACGCAGTATTTT. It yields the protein CASSQGGYSTDTQYF.

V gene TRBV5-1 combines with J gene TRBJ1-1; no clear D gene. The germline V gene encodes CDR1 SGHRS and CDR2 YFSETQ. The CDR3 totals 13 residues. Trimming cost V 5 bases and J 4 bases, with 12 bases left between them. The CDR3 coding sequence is TGCGCCAGCAGACCTCCCCTGAGCACTGAAGCTTTCTTT. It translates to CASRPPLSTEAFF.

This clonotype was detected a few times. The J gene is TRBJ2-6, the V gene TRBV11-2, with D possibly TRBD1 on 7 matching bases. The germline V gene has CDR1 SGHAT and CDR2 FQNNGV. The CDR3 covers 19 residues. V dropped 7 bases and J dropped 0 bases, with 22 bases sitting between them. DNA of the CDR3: TGTGCCAGCACCACTCCACGGACAGGACTAACCTCTGGGGCCAACGTCCTGACTTTC. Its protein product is CASTTPRTGLTSGANVLTF.

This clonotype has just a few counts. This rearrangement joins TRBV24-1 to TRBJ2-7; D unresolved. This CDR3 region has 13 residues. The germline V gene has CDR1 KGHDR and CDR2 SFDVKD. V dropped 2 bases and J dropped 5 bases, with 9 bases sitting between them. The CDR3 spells CATSDWKLNEQYF. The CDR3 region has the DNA TGTGCCACCAGTGATTGGAAGTTGAACGAGCAGTACTTC.

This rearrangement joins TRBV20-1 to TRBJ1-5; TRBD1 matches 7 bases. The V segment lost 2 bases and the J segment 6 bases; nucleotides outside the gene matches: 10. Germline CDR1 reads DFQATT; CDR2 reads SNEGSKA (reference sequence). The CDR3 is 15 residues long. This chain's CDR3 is CSARMLGGLGQPQHF. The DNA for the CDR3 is TGCAGTGCTAGAATGTTAGGGGGCCTGGGTCAGCCCCAGCATTTT.

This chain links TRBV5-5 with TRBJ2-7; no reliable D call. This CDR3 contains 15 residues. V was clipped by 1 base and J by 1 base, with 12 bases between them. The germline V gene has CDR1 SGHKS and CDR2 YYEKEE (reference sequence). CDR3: CASSLQISPSYEQYF. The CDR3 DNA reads TGTGCCAGCAGCTTGCAGATTAGCCCATCCTACGAGCAGTACTTC.

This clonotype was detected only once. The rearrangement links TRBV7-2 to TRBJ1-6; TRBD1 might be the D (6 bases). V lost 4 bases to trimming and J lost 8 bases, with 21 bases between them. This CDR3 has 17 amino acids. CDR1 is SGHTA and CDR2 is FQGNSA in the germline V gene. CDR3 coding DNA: TGTGCCAGCAGCTCCCCGAAATCGGGGGCCGGCGATTCACCCCTCCACTTT. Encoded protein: CASSSPKSGAGDSPLHF.

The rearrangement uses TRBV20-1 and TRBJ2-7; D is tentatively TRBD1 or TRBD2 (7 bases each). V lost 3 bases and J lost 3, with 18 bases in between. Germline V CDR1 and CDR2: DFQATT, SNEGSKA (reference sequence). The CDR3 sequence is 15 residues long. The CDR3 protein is CSARGLRGEGYEQYF. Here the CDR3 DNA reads TGCAGTGCTAGGGGCCTCAGGGGGGAGGGCTACGAGCAGTACTTC.

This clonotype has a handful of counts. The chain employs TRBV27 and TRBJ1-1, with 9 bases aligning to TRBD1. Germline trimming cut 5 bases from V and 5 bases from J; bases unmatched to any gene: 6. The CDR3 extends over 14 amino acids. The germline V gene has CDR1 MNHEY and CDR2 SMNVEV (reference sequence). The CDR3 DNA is TGTGCCAGCAGTGCGGACAGGGGTGGGACTGAAGCTTTCTTT. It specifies CASSADRGGTEAFF.